These 15 T cell receptor beta chains share one sample of origin, sequenced in a study of T-cell reconstitution after alpha-beta-depleted transplantation in children. This sample's TCRbeta library carried unique molecular identifier barcodes. In TCRdb, the PCR reads were re-called with MiXCR into one record per CDR3 protein. The repertoire holds fewer than 700,000 distinct CDR3 sequences, with 13% as singletons. This specimen was PBMCs, mostly from graft donor cells, taken 360 days after TCRalphabeta/CD19-depleted stem cell transplant. The receptors were gathered from a male patient younger than 18 who had a stem cell transplant for acute myeloid leukemia, so the T cells may come from the graft donor.

The chain uses TRBV28 and TRBJ2-2; D is possibly TRBD2 (5 bases). V was shortened by 4 bases and J by 0 bases, with 9 bases between the two germline ends. CDR1 is MDHEN, CDR2 SYDVKM, per germline. The CDR3 contains 15 residues. The CDR3 is CASSSSSANTGELFF. The DNA for the CDR3 is TGTGCCAGCAGTTCTAGCAGCGCGAACACCGGGGAGCTGTTTTTT.

The chain employs TRBV13 and TRBJ2-5; no reliable D call. Germline CDR1 is PRHDT and CDR2 is FYEKMQ (reference sequence). The CDR3 runs 15 residues. V was cut by 2 bases and J by 1 base, with 11 bases left in between. The CDR3 spells CASSLRSAVQETQYF. The CDR3 coding sequence is TGTGCCAGCAGCTTACGGTCGGCCGTCCAAGAGACCCAGTACTTC.

The rearrangement uses TRBV12-3 or TRBV12-4 and TRBJ1-6; D might be TRBD1 (6 bases). This CDR3 comprises 15 residues. The V end lost 6 bases, the J end lost 9 bases, and 18 bases lay between the germline ends. CDR3 bases: TGTGCCAGCAGCCAAGGGAGGGGGGGTGTTTCACCCCTCCACTTT. Translating it yields CASSQGRGGVSPLHF.

This clonotype turned up a few times. This chain uses TRBV28 with TRBJ2-7; possibly TRBD1 or TRBD2 for D (5 bases each). The CDR3 is 12 residues long. CDR1 and CDR2 (germline): MDHEN, SYDVKM. Between the trimmed V and J ends, which lost 10 bases and 7 bases, there was a span of 17 bases. The CDR3 coding sequence is TGTGCCACCATATCCCCGGGGCGAGAGCAGTACTTC. This translates into CATISPGREQYF.

This clonotype was detected a few times. The chain employs TRBV20-1 and TRBJ2-7; the D gene is possibly TRBD1 (6 bases). V lost 4 bases and J lost 2, with 15 bases in between. From germline, CDR1 is DFQATT and CDR2 SNEGSKA (reference sequence). CDR3 length: 14 amino acids. For the CDR3, the DNA is TGCAGTGCTACCCTGGCAGGGGCCCCCTACGAGCAGTACTTC. It translates to CSATLAGAPYEQYF.

V and J are TRBV4-3 and TRBJ2-7; 8 nucleotides line up with TRBD1. The trim removed 3 bases at V and 2 bases at J, leaving 6 bases unmatched. This CDR3 has 15 residues. Germline assignment: CDR1 LGHNA and CDR2 YSLEER. CDR3 in amino acids: CASSHLQGETYEQYF. The DNA for the CDR3 is TGCGCCAGCAGCCACCTACAGGGGGAAACCTACGAGCAGTACTTC.

This rearrangement joins TRBV11-1 to TRBJ2-1; the match to TRBD2 covers 10 bases. V was clipped by 4 bases and J by 7 bases; unmatched bases: 16. Germline CDR1 and CDR2: SGHAT and FQDESV (reference sequence). The CDR3 contains 18 residues. This CDR3 reads CASSSTSGISVSRNEQFF. CDR3 in DNA: TGTGCCAGCAGCTCCACTAGCGGGATATCTGTCAGTAGGAATGAGCAGTTCTTC. Full variable domain (missing parts from reference TRBV11-1 and TRBJ2-1): EAEVAQSPRYKITEKSQAVAFWCDPISGHATLYWYRQILGQGPELLVQFQDESVVDDSQLPKDRFSAERLKGVDSTLKIQPAELGDSAMYLCASSSTSGISVSRNEQFFGPGTRLTVL.

Only a few counts were recorded for this clonotype. The rearrangement links TRBV5-6 to TRBJ1-1; D is unclear. In germline, CDR1 is SGHDT, CDR2 YYEEEE. The V end was cut by 4 bases, the J end by 2 bases, with 9 bases between. The CDR3 length is 13 residues. CDR3 DNA: TGTGCCAGCAGCGCTGGATTTAACACTGAAGCTTTCTTT. Its translation: CASSAGFNTEAFF.

Regarding this clonotype: A much larger clone differs from this one at a single base, so this may be a read error. The CDR3 loop is CSLSDTQYF. CDR3 sequence (DNA): TGCAGCCTCTCGGATACGCAGTATTTT. The V and J genes are TRBV20-1 and TRBJ2-3; D uncertain. This CDR3 region has 9 residues. Looked up from germline, CDR1 is DFQATT and CDR2 is SNEGSKA (reference sequence).

The chain uses TRBV5-1 and TRBJ2-7; D unresolved. Germline CDR1 reads SGHRS; CDR2 reads YFSETQ. CDR3 length: 15 amino acids. V was trimmed by 0 bases and J by 2 bases, leaving 12 bases between them. CDR3 DNA sequence: TGCGCCAGCAGCTTGGAGTTCGCCCTGACCTACGAGCAGTACTTC. Protein product: CASSLEFALTYEQYF. Together with reference TRBV5-1 and TRBJ2-7, the CDR3 gives the full variable domain: KAGVTQTPRYLIKTRGQQVTLSCSPISGHRSVSWYQQTPGQGLQFLFEYFSETQRNKGNFPGRFSGRQFSNSRSEMNVSTLELGDSALYLCASSLEFALTYEQYFGPGTRLTVT.

This chain links TRBV20-1 with TRBJ1-2; 7 nucleotides match TRBD1. CDR1 is DFQATT and CDR2 is SNEGSKA in the germline V gene (reference sequence). V was pared by 6 bases and J by 0 bases, with 7 bases of the junction left unmatched. The CDR3 has 14 residues. CDR3 amino acids: CSAASTGANYGYTF. CDR3 bases: TGCAGTGCCGCTTCAACAGGGGCTAACTATGGCTACACCTTC.

V gene TRBV25-1 combines with J gene TRBJ2-3; D possibly uses TRBD1 or TRBD2 (5 bases each). Germline V gene sequence: CDR1 MGHDK, CDR2 SYGVNS. The CDR3 is 15 residues long. Trimming took off 5 bases at V and 0 bases at J, with 12 bases between the two ends. CDR3 sequence reads: CASSPPGPSTDTQYF. In DNA, the CDR3 is TGTGCCAGCAGTCCCCCGGGGCCGAGCACAGATACGCAGTATTTT. The entire variable domain, with the rest obtained from reference TRBV25-1 and TRBJ2-3, is as follows: EADIYQTPRYLVIGTGKKITLECSQTMGHDKMYWYQQDPGMELHLIHYSYGVNSTEKGDLSSESTVSRIRTEHFPLTLESARPSHTSQYLCASSPPGPSTDTQYFGPGTRLTVL.

This clonotype was counted at least ten times. The V gene is TRBV6-2 or TRBV6-3, the J gene TRBJ2-7, with 7 bases matching TRBD2. Germline CDR1 MNHEY, CDR2 SVGEGT. CDR3 length: 16 amino acids. Trimming removed 2 bases from V and 4 bases from J; junction bases left unmatched: 11. CDR3 region: CASSYALAERTYEQYF. DNA of the CDR3: TGTGCCAGCAGTTACGCGCTAGCGGAGAGGACTTACGAGCAGTACTTC.

V is TRBV28 and J is TRBJ2-7; D is uncertain. Trimming removed 2 bases from V and 0 bases from J, with 11 bases in between. The CDR3 is 15 residues long. The germline V gene has CDR1 MDHEN and CDR2 SYDVKM. CDR3 DNA: TGTGCCAGCAGTTTAGCGGAAACCTTCTCCTACGAGCAGTACTTC. This codes for CASSLAETFSYEQYF. The full variable domain, its missing parts supplied by reference TRBV28 and TRBJ2-7, is DVKVTQSSRYLVKRTGEKVFLECVQDMDHENMFWYRQDPGLGLRLIYFSYDVKMKEKGDIPEGYSVSREKKERFSLILESASTNQTSMYLCASSLAETFSYEQYFGPGTRLTVT.

The rearrangement uses TRBV19 and TRBJ2-2; 10 positions agree with TRBD2. Germline assignment: CDR1 LNHDA and CDR2 SQIVND (reference sequence). This CDR3 has 14 amino acids. Unmatched junction bases numbered 6, after V lost 9 bases and J lost 5 bases. Here the CDR3 DNA reads TGTGCCAGCCGAATAGCGGGAGGTACCGGGGAGCTGTTTTTT. Its translation is CASRIAGGTGELFF.